This entry lists 20 T cell receptor beta chains sequenced from one sample in a study of beta chain features in type 1 diabetes. Reverse transcription of all isolated RNA meant that expressed TCRB transcripts were sequenced. Measured with immunoSEQ multiplex PCR; TCRdb has only the in-frame clones, and not every one. The sample lists around 200,000 clones, about 12% occurring once. Sequenced sample: central memory CD4+ T cells from blood. The source of these receptors is a woman under 30 in good health.

This rearrangement joins TRBV28 to TRBJ2-2, with 8 nucleotides matching TRBD1. Unmatched junction bases numbered 12, after V lost 6 bases and J lost 6 bases. The CDR3 extends over 16 amino acids. Germline CDR1 and CDR2: MDHEN and SYDVKM. This CDR3 reads CASSMNRGTLAGELFF. CDR3 DNA: TGTGCCAGCAGCATGAACAGGGGGACTCTGGCCGGGGAGCTGTTTTTT.

This chain joins TRBV30 and TRBJ2-5, with D hard to call. The CDR3 extends over 13 amino acids. Germline values: CDR1 GTSNPN, CDR2 SVGIG (reference sequence). The germline V and J ends were trimmed by 2 bases and 4 bases, with 11 bases remaining between them. In DNA, the CDR3 is TGTGCCTGGAGTAAAGCTCCTAGAGAGACCCAGTACTTC. Encoded protein: CAWSKAPRETQYF.

The chain joins TRBV7-9 to TRBJ2-1; 7 bases fit TRBD1. CDR1 and CDR2 from the germline V gene are SEHNR and FQNEAQ (reference sequence). With V trimmed by 1 base and J by 8 bases, 5 bases remained unmatched. The CDR3 totals 14 residues. This chain's CDR3 is CASSLGQGVDEQFF. In DNA form, the CDR3 reads TGTGCCAGCAGCTTAGGGCAGGGGGTCGATGAGCAGTTCTTC.

V usage is TRBV5-4 and J usage is TRBJ2-7; TRBD2 agrees at 7 bases. Germline assignment: CDR1 SGHNT and CDR2 YYREEE (reference sequence). This CDR3 spans 15 amino acids. J gave up 2 bases and V 4 bases, and 9 bases lay outside the gene matches. Written as DNA, the CDR3 is TGTGCCAGCAGCCCGAGAGGGGCGGGGGCCTACGAGCAGTACTTC. Amino acid sequence: CASSPRGAGAYEQYF.

The rearrangement links TRBV10-3 to TRBJ2-3, with 13 bases fitting TRBD2. CDR3 size: 16 residues. CDR1 is ENHRY, CDR2 SYGVKD, per germline. J lost 5 bases, V lost 5 bases, and 7 bases had no gene match. CDR3 nucleotide sequence: TGTGCCATCAGTTCTGGACTAGCGGGAGTCTTAGATACGCAGTATTTT. This sequence encodes CAISSGLAGVLDTQYF.

As regards this clone: Since no conserved phenylalanine or tryptophan closes the CDR3, a read error is the likely cause. Because the CDR3's place on the DNA is in doubt, the DNA is left out and the CDR3 is given as listed by TCRdb. This chain uses TRBV6-1 with TRBJ2-7; whether TRBD2, the table's D call, matches the DNA was not checked. The CDR3 is 12 amino acids long, termini counted. Germline CDR1 reads MNHNS; CDR2 reads SASEGT. The CDR3 protein is CASSETGLTTSC.

This clone came up a few times. This sequence joins TRBV28 and TRBJ2-3, with TRBD2 identical over 7 bases. The CDR3 covers 15 residues. The trim removed 5 bases at V and 4 bases at J, leaving 9 bases unmatched. Per germline, CDR1 MDHEN and CDR2 SYDVKM. The CDR3 DNA sequence: TGTGCCAGCAGTCCCAGCGGGATGAGGGCAGATACGCAGTATTTT. This codes for CASSPSGMRADTQYF.

This clone showed up just a few times. The chain uses TRBV28 and TRBJ2-5; 7 bases are shared with TRBD1. Germline V gene lookup returns CDR1 MDHEN and CDR2 SYDVKM. This CDR3 region has 14 residues. Trimming removed 6 bases from V and 1 base from J; junction bases left unmatched: 5. The CDR3 spells CASRNAGGQETQYF. The CDR3 coding sequence is TGTGCCAGCAGGAACGCAGGGGGCCAAGAGACCCAGTACTTC.

The CDR3 sequence: CASSLAWREQYF. The CDR3 coding sequence is TGTGCCAGCAGCTTAGCTTGGCGGGAGCAGTACTTC. The rearrangement links TRBV7-9 to TRBJ2-7; D call uncertain. V was cut by 0 bases and J by 7 bases, with 7 bases left in between. The germline gives CDR1 SEHNR, CDR2 FQNEAQ (reference sequence). The CDR3 is made up of 12 amino acids.

This clone turned up a few times. This chain uses TRBV7-3 with TRBJ1-2; the D gene is possibly TRBD1 (5 bases). V lost 5 bases, J lost 1 base, and 11 bases lay in between. The CDR3 extends over 14 amino acids. Germline V lookup: CDR1 SGHTA, CDR2 FQGTGA. CDR3 protein: CASSTGGVNYGYTF. CDR3 DNA: TGTGCCAGCAGCACGGGGGGTGTTAACTATGGCTACACCTTC.

This clone showed up many times. The rearrangement links TRBV4-1 to TRBJ2-1; 12 bases are shared with TRBD2. The germline CDR1 and CDR2 sequences are MGHRA and YSYEKL. V dropped 5 bases and J dropped 4; count of bases not matched to a gene: 3. CDR3 length equals 15 residues. As DNA, the CDR3 is TGCGCCAGCAGCGAGACTAGCGGGAGTTACAATGAGCAGTTCTTC. It is translated as CASSETSGSYNEQFF.

A few counts support this clone. V is TRBV10-3 and J is TRBJ2-1, with D possibly matching TRBD2 (5 bases). Trimming pared 8 bases from V and 7 bases from J, leaving 12 bases between. The V gene's germline CDR1 is ENHRY and CDR2 SYGVKD. The CDR3 is 12 amino acids. CDR3 sequence (DNA): TGTGCCATCCTGGGAGCCCAAAATGAGCAGTTCTTC. Translating gives CAILGAQNEQFF.

This clone was seen a few times. This chain connects TRBV7-2 to TRBJ1-1; TRBD1 might be the D (5 bases). V was shortened by 2 bases and J by 4 bases, with 14 bases between the two germline ends. CDR3 length: 15 amino acids. The germline gives CDR1 SGHTA, CDR2 FQGNSA. The CDR3 here is CASSLSGEGITEAFF. The CDR3 bases are TGTGCCAGCAGCTTATCGGGGGAGGGTATCACTGAAGCTTTCTTT.

This chain links TRBV5-8 with TRBJ2-7, with D hard to call. The CDR3 length is 11 residues. V lost 4 bases to trimming and J lost 2 bases, with 4 bases between them. CDR1 and CDR2 (germline): SGHTS, YDEGEE. CDR3 DNA: TGTGCCAGCAGCCTTACCTACGAGCAGTACTTC. It is translated as CASSLTYEQYF. The variable domain in full, with the rest retrieved from reference TRBV5-8 and TRBJ2-7, is EAGVTQSPTHLIKTRGQQATLRCSPISGHTSVYWYQQALGLGLQFLLWYDEGEERNRGNFPPRFSGRQFPNYSSELNVNALELEDSALYLCASSLTYEQYFGPGTRLTVT.

In its sample, this clone was seen a few times. This chain connects TRBV18 to TRBJ2-7; a weak D match, TRBD2 (6 bases). Germline V gene lookup returns CDR1 KGHSH and CDR2 LQKENI. Trimming took off 2 bases at V and 2 bases at J, with 16 bases between the two ends. This CDR3 contains 16 residues. In DNA, the CDR3 is TGTGCCAGCTCACCAGTAGGGGACTCAAGAACCTACGAGCAGTACTTC. Translation: CASSPVGDSRTYEQYF.

This clone turned up a few times. The chain combines TRBV27 with TRBJ2-4; no clear D gene. V was cut by 1 base and J by 10 bases, with 14 bases left in between. From germline, CDR1 is MNHEY and CDR2 SMNVEV (reference sequence). This CDR3 comprises 14 residues. As DNA, the CDR3 is TGTGCCAGCAGTTTATTGCGGAAGACGCGTATTCAGTACTTC. Its translation is CASSLLRKTRIQYF.

The gene calls are TRBV5-4 and TRBJ2-2; TRBD2 aligns across 8 bases. The CDR3 sequence is 17 residues long. Germline assignment: CDR1 SGHNT and CDR2 YYREEE (reference sequence). V was clipped by 4 bases and J by 4 bases; unmatched bases: 12. CDR3 in DNA: TGTGCCAGCAGCAAACGGAGCGGGGGCGCCGCCACCGGGGAGCTGTTTTTT. This sequence encodes CASSKRSGGAATGELFF.

This CDR3 reads CASSRGEQGGSEQYF. The CDR3 DNA is TGTGCCAGCAGTAGAGGGGAACAGGGAGGGTCCGAGCAGTACTTC. This chain connects TRBV2 to TRBJ2-7, with a weak D call TRBD2 (7 bases). Trimming took off 5 bases at V and 6 bases at J, with 20 bases between the two ends. Germline loops: CDR1 SNHLY, CDR2 FYNNEI. The CDR3 loop spans 15 amino acids. Full variable domain (rest looked up from reference TRBV2 and TRBJ2-7): EPEVTQTPSHQVTQMGQEVILRCVPISNHLYFYWYRQILGQKVEFLVSFYNNEISEKSEIFDDQFSVERPDGSNFTLKIRSTKLEDSAMYFCASSRGEQGGSEQYFGPGTRLTVT.

To note about this clone: Other DNA sequences in this specimen translate into the identical CDR3. This chain's CDR3 is CASSPGQGETQYF. CDR3 DNA sequence: TGCGCCAGCAGCCCCGGACAAGGAGAGACCCAGTACTTC. The chain uses TRBV5-1 and TRBJ2-5, with D maybe TRBD1 (5 bases). CDR3 length: 13 amino acids. The V gene lost 4 bases and the J gene lost 4 bases, with 11 bases spanning the gap. Germline-derived CDR1 and CDR2 are SGHRS and YFSETQ.

The chain joins TRBV10-1 to TRBJ1-1, with a possible D match to TRBD1 (6 bases). The CDR3 totals 14 residues. V was cut by 5 bases and J by 1 base, with 11 bases left in between. Germline V gives CDR1 WNHNN, CDR2 SYGVQD (reference sequence). The CDR3 nucleotides read TGCGCCAGCAGTCATAACAGGGCGAACACTGAAGCTTTCTTT. Protein sequence: CASSHNRANTEAFF.